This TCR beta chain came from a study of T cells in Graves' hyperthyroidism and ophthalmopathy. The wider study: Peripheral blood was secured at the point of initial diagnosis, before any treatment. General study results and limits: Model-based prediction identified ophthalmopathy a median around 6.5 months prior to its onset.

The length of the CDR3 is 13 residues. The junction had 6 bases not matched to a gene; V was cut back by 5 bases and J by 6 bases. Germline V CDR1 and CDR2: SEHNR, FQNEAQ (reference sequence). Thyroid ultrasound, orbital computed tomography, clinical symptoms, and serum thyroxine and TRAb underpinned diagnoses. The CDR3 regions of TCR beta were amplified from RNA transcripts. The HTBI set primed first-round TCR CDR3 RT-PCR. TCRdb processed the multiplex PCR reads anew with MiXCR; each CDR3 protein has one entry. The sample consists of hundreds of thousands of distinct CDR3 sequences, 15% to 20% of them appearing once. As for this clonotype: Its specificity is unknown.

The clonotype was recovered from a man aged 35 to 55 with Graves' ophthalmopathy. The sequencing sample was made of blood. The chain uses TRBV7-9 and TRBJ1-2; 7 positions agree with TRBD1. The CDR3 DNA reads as TGTGCCAGCAGCCACCGGGGGACAGATGGCTACACCTTC. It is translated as CASSHRGTDGYTF.